Sequencing of this TCR beta chain was carried out in a study of blood T cell repertoires in COVID-19. Study-level information: Sources were T cells, B-cell-depleted T cells, or PBMCs; the material itself was cDNA or gDNA.

TCRdb's copy holds only in-frame clones and misses some; the assay was immunoSEQ multiplex PCR. The sample contains about 150,000 clones, 81% of which appear only once. CDR1 is WSHSY and CDR2 is SAAADI in the germline V gene. The CDR3 is 16 residues long. Trimming cost V 3 bases and J 4 bases, with 15 bases left between them. The rearrangement links TRBV10-2 to TRBJ1-4; possible D gene TRBD1, 5 bases. Material: peripheral blood. The receptor's source is a woman in her sixties or seventies with active or convalescent COVID-19. The CDR3 loop is CASSDGGAAGNEKLFF. Here the CDR3 DNA reads TGCGCCAGCAGTGACGGCGGGGCGGCGGGTAATGAAAAACTGTTTTTT.